This T cell receptor (beta chain) was recorded in a study of Graves' ophthalmopathy and Graves' hyperthyroidism. Germline V gene data show CDR1 as DFQATT and CDR2 as SNEGSKA (reference sequence). The length of the CDR3 is 12 residues. The ends were cut back, 6 bases at V and 5 bases at J, with 10 bases in the middle. General observations from the study: Thyroid clonotypes that were expanded above 0.001 frequency mostly also appeared in blood.

Amplified material comprised TCR beta CDR3 regions derived from RNA transcripts. A first-round RT-PCR used HTBI primers, followed by a second-round multiplex PCR. Using its own MiXCR run on the multiplex PCR reads, TCRdb lists one record per CDR3 protein. Seen here are roughly 400,000 distinct CDR3 sequences, approximately 15% observed once, and the top ten hold approximately 7%. In this sample, this clonotype turned up many times. The target antigen is unknown. Sequencing was done on a sample of peripheral blood. This TCR came from a woman between 18 and 29 years old with stable Graves' hyperthyroidism. The V call is TRBV20-1, the J call TRBJ2-2; D not resolved. The CDR3 protein is CSARTATGELFF. CDR3 DNA: TGCAGTGCGAGAACAGCGACCGGGGAGCTGTTTTTT.